This note documents a single T cell receptor beta chain sequence. This clonotype was counted only a few times. The specificity of this receptor is unknown. Qualities for individual bases were not recorded, and no much larger clone is one base off. From the cysteine up to the phenylalanine, the CDR3 has a length of 14 residues. The read is trimmed to its CDR3 DNA, 42 bases read in frame from base 1. V and J are trimmed by 3 bases and 4 bases, and the gene matches miss 5 bases of the junction. CDR1 is given as MNHNS and CDR2 as SASEGT, both from the germline V gene. Preparation of the library involved 5' RACE. TCRdb lists the instrument as Illumina HiSeq 2000. A universal primer binding site was added through template switching, and the final cDNA carried a unique molecular identifier so that TCR cDNA molecules could be counted accurately. Specific primers in the conserved constant-segment region were used to synthesize first-strand cDNA for TCR alpha and beta chains. To control for contamination, each cDNA library was double barcoded with a SMART-Mk sample barcode plus Illumina barcodes. TruSeq adapter sequences, together with Illumina sample barcodes, were added in two successive PCR steps. The TCR alpha and beta cDNA libraries were sequenced on the Illumina HiSeq platform using custom primers. From the authors' description of their analysis: MiGEC processed the raw reads to extract unique molecular identifiers, while MiXCR was used to determine the CDR3 positions. For each individual, recombination models were inferred using an EM algorithm with the repgenHMM and IGoR tools. The tcR package in R was used for shared clonotype analysis, with sharing normalized by the product of cloneset sizes. To study raw recombination free of thymic and clonal selection effects, out-of-frame nonproductive sequences were analyzed. TCRdb reprocessed the public reads (quality trimming at Q25 with fastp, clone calling with MiXCR) and kept in-frame beta chains. Rows with a matching CDR3 protein are joined into one entry that keeps the most common DNA and genes. The V and J calls were not made by the authors but by TCRdb's processing. This sample holds roughly 290,000 distinct CDR3 sequences; 8.5% to 9.5% were observed only once. About 7.1% of the sample comes from the top ten.

Every donor in the study was a healthy Caucasian. Three pairs of female monozygotic twins, all aged 18 to 29 years, were included in the twin cohort. CD4+ and CD8+ T cell populations were isolated with positive isolation kits from Invitrogen. These data originate in a study of identical twins listed by TCRdb under 2016. Looking at the study overall: To test whether fetal clonotypes persist, this study deep-sequenced TCR alpha and beta repertoires from monozygotic twins, from unrelated adults of various ages, and from cord blood. To rule out contamination, the twin experiments were replicated at different times with different library preparation protocols. The paper's findings and limits, for the study overall: Fewer insertions were carried by abundant cord blood beta clonotypes, a similar but weaker trend appeared in young adult naive repertoires, and no such trend appeared in memory repertoires. Invariant T cells such as MAIT and iNKT could partly confound zero-insertion analyses, though diverse VJ usage argued against this for most clonotypes. A weaker excess of twin sharing was found in beta out-of-frame sequences because the signal-to-noise ratio was lowered by fewer shared sequences. Compared with coincidental sharing between unrelated individuals, out-of-frame TCR alpha sequences shared between twins showed an excess of sequences with low generation probability. Because the same donors could not be followed over many years, the conclusions relied on cross-sectional statistical analysis. In monozygotic twins, recombination models systematically underestimated out-of-frame TCR alpha sharing, but the models matched the sharing seen between unrelated individuals.

The same data also went into a second study, on yellow fever vaccine responses in identical twins. The second investigation adds: The authors reported that the T cell response to vaccination in identical twins appeared partly convergent and partly personalized. In identical twins, the study followed T cell clones that responded to the vaccine with precision.

This sequence originates from a woman between 18 and 30 years old in good health. The sequence links TRBV6-1 to TRBJ2-7; TRBD1 agrees with 8 junctional bases. The sequencing sample was made of CD8+ T cells sorted from blood. The nucleotide sequence reads as follows: TGTGCCAGCAGTGACAGGGGGCTCGGATACGAGCAGTACTTC. Translated, this gives CASSDRGLGYEQYF.